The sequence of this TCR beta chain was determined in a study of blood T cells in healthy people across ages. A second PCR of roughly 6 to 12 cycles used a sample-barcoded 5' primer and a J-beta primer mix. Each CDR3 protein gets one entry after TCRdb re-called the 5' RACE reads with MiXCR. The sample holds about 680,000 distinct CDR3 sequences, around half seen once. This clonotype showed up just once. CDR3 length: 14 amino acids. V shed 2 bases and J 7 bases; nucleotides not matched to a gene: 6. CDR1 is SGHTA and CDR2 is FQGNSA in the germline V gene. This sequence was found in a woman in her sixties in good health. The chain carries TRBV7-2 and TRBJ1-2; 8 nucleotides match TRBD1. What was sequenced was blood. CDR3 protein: CASSLTQGALGYTF. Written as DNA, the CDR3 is TGTGCCAGCAGCTTAACCCAGGGGGCGCTTGGCTACACCTTC.